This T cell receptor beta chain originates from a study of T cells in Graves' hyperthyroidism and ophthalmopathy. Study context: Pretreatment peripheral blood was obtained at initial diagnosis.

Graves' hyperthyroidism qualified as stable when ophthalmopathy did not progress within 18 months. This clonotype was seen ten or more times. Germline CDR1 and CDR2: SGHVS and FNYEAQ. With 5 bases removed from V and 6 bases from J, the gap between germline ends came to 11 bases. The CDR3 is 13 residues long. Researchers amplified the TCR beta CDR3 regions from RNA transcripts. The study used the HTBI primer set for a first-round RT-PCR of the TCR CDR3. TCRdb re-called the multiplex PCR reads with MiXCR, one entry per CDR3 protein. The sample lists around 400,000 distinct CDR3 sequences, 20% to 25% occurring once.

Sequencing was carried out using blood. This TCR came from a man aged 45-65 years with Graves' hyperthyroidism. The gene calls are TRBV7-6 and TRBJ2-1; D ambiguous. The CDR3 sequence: CASSLGRLNEQFF. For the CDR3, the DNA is TGTGCCAGCAGCCTCGGCCGTCTCAATGAGCAGTTCTTC. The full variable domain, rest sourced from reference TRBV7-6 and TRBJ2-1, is GAGVSQSPRYKVTKRGQDVALRCDPISGHVSLYWYRQALGQGPEFLTYFNYEAQQDKSGLPNDRFSAERPEGSISTLTIQRTEQRDSAMYRCASSLGRLNEQFFGPGTRLTVL.